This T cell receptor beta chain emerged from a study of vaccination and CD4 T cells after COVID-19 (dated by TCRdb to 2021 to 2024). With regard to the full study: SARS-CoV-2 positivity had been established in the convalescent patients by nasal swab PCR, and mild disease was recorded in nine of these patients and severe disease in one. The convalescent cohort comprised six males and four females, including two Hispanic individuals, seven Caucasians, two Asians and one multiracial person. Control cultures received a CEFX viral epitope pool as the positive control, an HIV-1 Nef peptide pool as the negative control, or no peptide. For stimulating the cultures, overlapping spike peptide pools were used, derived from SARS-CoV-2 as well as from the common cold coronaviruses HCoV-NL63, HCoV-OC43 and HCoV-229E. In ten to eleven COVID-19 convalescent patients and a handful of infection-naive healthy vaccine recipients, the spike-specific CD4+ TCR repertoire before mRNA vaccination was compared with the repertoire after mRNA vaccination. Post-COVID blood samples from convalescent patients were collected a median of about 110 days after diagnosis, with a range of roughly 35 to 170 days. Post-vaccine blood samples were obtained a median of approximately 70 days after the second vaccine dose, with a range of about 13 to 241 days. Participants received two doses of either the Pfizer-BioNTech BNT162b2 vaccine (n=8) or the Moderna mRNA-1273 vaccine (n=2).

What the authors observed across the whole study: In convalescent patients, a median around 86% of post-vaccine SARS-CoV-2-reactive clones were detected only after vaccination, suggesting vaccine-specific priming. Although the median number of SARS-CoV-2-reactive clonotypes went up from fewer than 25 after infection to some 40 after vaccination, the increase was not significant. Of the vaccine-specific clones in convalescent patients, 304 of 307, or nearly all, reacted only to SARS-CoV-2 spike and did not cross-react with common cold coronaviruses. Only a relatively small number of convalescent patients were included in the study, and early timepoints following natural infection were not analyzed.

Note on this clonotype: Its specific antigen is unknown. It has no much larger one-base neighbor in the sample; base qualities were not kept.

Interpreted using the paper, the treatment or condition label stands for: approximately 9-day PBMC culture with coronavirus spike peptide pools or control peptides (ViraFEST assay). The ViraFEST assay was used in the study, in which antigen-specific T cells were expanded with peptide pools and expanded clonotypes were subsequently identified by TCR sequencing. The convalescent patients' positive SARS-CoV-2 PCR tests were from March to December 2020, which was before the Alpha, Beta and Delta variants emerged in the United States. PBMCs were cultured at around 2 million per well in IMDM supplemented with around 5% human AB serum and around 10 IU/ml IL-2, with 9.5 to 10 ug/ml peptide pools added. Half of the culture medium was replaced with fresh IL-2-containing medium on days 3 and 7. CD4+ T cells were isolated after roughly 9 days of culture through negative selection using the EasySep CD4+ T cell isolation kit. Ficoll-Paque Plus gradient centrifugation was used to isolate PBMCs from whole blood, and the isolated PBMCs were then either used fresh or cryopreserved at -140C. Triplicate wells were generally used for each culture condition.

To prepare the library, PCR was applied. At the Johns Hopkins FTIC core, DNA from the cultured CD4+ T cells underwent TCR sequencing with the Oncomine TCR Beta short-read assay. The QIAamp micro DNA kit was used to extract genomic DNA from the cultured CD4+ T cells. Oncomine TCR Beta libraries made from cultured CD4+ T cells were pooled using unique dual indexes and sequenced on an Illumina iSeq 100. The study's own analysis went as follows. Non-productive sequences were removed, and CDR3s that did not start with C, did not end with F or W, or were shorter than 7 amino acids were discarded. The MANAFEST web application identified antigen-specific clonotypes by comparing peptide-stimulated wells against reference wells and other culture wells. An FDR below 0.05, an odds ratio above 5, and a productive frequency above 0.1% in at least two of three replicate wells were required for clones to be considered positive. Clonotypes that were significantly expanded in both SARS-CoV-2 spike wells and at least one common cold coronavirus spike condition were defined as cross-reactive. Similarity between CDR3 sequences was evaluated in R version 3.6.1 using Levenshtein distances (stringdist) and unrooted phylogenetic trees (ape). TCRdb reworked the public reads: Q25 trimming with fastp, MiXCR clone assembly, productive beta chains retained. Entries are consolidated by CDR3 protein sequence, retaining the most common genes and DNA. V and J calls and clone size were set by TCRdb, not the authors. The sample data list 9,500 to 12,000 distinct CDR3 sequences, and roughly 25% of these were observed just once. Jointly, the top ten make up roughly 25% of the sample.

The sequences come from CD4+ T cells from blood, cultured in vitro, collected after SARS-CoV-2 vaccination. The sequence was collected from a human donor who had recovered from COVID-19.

The sequenced DNA: TGTGCCAGCAGTGAAAGGATGGAAGTAAATTCACCCCTCCACTTT. It codes for CASSERMEVNSPLHF. The chain is made from TRBV6-1 and TRBJ1-6, with the D gene not confidently named. V is cut by 2 bases and J by 7 bases, and the space between the germline ends is 12 bases. Sequences MNHNS (CDR1) and SASEGT (CDR2) are obtained from the germline V gene. The CDR3 has 15 amino acids, counting the end cysteine and phenylalanine. Only the CDR3 part of the read is kept: 45 bases, read in frame from the first base.